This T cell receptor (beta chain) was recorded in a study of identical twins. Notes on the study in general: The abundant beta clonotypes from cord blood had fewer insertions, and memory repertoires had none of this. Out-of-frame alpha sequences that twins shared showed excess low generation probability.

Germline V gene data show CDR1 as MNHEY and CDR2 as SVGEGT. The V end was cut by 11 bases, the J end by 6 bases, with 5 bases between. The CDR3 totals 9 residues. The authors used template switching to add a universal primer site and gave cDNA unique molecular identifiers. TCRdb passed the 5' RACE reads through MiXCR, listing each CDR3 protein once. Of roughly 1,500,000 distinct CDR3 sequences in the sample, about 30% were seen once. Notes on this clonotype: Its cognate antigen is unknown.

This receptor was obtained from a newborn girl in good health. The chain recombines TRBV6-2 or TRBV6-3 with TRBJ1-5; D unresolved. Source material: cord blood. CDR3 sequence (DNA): TGTGCCTTTGGTCAGCCCCAGCATTTT. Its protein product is CAFGQPQHF.